This is a list of T cell receptor beta chains from one sample in a study of blood T cell repertoires in COVID-19. TCRdb's table, derived via immunoSEQ multiplex PCR, lists solely in-frame clones and lacks some. The sample holds around 130,000 clones, 75% to 90% seen once. The sample was PBMCs or T cells enriched from blood (not recorded which). The receptor set was obtained from a woman aged 45-60 years who had recovered from COVID-19. Both conserved end residues are part of each CDR3. The D gene is left open where the match is weak. Expanded clones get a size class; other rows say once, few or many, or leave the size out.

d_gene | j_gene | abundance | v_gene | CDR3aa | CDR3nt
- | TRBJ2-5 | - | TRBV11-3 | CASRSRRGGHQETQYF | TGTGCCAGCCGCAGCAGGCGGGGCGGCCACCAAGAGACCCAGTACTTC
TRBD1 | TRBJ1-5 | - | TRBV30 | CAWSFRGQLSNQPQHF | TGTGCCTGGTCGTTTAGGGGACAGCTAAGCAATCAGCCCCAGCATTTT
- | TRBJ1-1 | - | TRBV29-1 | CSGETHSNTEAFF | TGCAGCGGGGAGACACATTCGAACACTGAAGCTTTCTTT
- | TRBJ1-2 | once | TRBV7-2 | CASSLESKSYGYTF | TGTGCCAGCAGCTTAGAGTCTAAAAGCTATGGCTACACCTTC
- | TRBJ1-5 | few | TRBV18 | CASSPQASGGNQPQHF | TGTGCCAGCTCGCCCCAAGCTAGCGGAGGCAATCAGCCCCAGCATTTT
- | TRBJ1-4 | - | TRBV3-1/TRBV3-2 | CASKSGPINEKLFF | TGTGCCAGCAAAAGCGGGCCGATTAATGAAAAACTGTTTTTT
- | TRBJ2-7 | few | TRBV5-6 | CASSFPRRGGIDEQYF | TGTGCCAGCAGCTTTCCGAGAAGAGGGGGAATCGACGAGCAGTACTTC
TRBD2 | TRBJ2-1 | once | TRBV11-3 | CASSQGLAGYNEQFF | TGTGCCAGCAGCCAGGGGCTAGCGGGGTACAATGAGCAGTTCTTC
- | TRBJ2-1 | - | TRBV9 | CASTSLTGDSYNEQFF | TGTGCCAGCACCTCGCTCACGGGGGACTCCTACAATGAGCAGTTCTTC
- | TRBJ1-6 | - | TRBV6-5 | CASSPRTANSPLHF | TGTGCCAGCAGTCCCAGGACTGCCAATTCACCCCTCCACTTT
TRBD1 | TRBJ1-1 | - | TRBV10-1 | CASRQGMNTEAFF | TGCGCCAGCAGACAGGGGATGAACACTGAAGCTTTCTTT
TRBD1 | TRBJ1-1 | - | TRBV4-1 | CASSQIPGQGDLGAFF | TGCGCCAGCAGCCAGATTCCGGGACAGGGGGATTTGGGGGCTTTCTTT
TRBD1 | TRBJ1-4 | once | TRBV5-4 | CASSLTGVNEKLFF | TGTGCCAGCAGCTTGACAGGGGTTAATGAAAAACTGTTTTTT
- | TRBJ1-2 | - | TRBV7-9 | CASSSIGVYYGYTF | TGTGCCAGCAGCTCTATCGGGGTATACTATGGCTACACCTTC
- | TRBJ1-5 | - | TRBV3-1/TRBV3-2 | CASSQDGGNQPQHF | TGTGCCAGCAGCCAAGACGGCGGGAATCAGCCCCAGCATTTT
- | TRBJ1-2 | - | TRBV24-1 | CATSDGGYGYTF | TGTGCCACCAGTGACGGGGGTTATGGCTACACCTTC